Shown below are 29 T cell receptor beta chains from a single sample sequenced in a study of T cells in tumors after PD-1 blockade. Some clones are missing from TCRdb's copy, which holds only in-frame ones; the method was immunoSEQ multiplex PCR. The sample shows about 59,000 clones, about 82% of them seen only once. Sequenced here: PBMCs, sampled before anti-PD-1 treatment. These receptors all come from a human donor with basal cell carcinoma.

CDR3 sequence reads: CASSDDPSQGGNQPQHF. In DNA form, the CDR3 reads TGTGCCAGCAGCGACGATCCGAGCCAGGGAGGCAATCAGCCCCAGCATTTT. V is TRBV9 and J is TRBJ1-5; possibly TRBD1 for D (5 bases). The CDR3 has 17 residues. Trimming removed 3 bases at V and 2 bases at J, with 18 bases between. Germline assignment: CDR1 SGDLS and CDR2 YYNGEE.

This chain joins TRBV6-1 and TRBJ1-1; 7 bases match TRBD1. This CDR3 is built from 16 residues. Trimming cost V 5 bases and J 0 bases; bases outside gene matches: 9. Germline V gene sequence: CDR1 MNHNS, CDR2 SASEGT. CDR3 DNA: TGTGCCAGCAGTAAAGTATACGGACAGGTGAACACTGAAGCTTTCTTT. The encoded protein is CASSKVYGQVNTEAFF.

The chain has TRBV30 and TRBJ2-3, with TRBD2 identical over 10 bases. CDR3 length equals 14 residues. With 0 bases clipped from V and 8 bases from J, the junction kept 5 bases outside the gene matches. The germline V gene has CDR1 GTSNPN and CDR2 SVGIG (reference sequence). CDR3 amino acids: CAWSVTSGVTTQYF. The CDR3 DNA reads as TGTGCCTGGAGTGTTACTAGCGGGGTCACTACGCAGTATTTT.

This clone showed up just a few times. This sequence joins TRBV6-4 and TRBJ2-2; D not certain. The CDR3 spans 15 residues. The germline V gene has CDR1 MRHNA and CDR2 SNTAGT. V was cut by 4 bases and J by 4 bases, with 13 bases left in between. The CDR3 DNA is TGTGCCAGCAGTGCAGGAGACCGGCTCACCGGGGAGCTGTTTTTT. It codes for CASSAGDRLTGELFF.

DNA of the CDR3: TGTGCCAGCAGCCCGAGGGGGGAAAAACTGTTTTTT. This gives the protein CASSPRGEKLFF. The chain uses TRBV11-3 and TRBJ1-4, with D possibly being TRBD1 (6 bases). This CDR3 is 12 amino acids long. Germline CDR1 and CDR2: SGHNT and YENEEA. V was trimmed by 5 bases and J by 8 bases, leaving 9 bases between them.

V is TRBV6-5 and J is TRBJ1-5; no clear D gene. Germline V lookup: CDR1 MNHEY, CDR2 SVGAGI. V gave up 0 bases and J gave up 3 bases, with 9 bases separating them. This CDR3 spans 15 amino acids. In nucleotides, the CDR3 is TGTGCCAGCAGTTACTCAGGGAGGAACAATCAGCCCCAGCATTTT. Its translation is CASSYSGRNNQPQHF.

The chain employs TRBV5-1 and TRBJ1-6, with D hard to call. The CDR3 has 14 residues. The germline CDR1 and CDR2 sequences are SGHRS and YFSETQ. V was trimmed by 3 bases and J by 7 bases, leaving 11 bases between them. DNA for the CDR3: TGCGCCAGCAGCTGGGATACTCAGAATTCACCCCTCCACTTT. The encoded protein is CASSWDTQNSPLHF.

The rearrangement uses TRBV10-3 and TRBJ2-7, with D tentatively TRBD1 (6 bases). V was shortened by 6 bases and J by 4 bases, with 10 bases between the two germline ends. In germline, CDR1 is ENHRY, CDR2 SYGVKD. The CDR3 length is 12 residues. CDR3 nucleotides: TGTGCCATCAGCCGGGACAATTACGAGCAGTACTTC. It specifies CAISRDNYEQYF.

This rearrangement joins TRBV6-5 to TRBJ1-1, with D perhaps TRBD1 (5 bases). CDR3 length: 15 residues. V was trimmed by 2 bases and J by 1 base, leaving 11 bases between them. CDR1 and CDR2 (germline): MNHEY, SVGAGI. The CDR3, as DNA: TGTGCCAGCAGTTACGACGGGGCTTCGAACACTGAAGCTTTCTTT. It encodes CASSYDGASNTEAFF.

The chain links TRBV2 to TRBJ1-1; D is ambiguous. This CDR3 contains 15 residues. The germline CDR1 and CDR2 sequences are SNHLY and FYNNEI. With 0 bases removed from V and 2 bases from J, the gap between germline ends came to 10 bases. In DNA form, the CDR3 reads TGTGCCAGCAGTGAAGCGCCCGGTATTAACACTGAAGCTTTCTTT. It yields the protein CASSEAPGINTEAFF.

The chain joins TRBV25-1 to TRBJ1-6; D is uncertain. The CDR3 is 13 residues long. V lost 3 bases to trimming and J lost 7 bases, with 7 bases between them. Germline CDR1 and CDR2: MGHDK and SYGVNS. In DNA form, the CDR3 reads TGTGCCAGCAGTGACAGAATAAATTCACCCCTCCACTTT. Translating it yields CASSDRINSPLHF. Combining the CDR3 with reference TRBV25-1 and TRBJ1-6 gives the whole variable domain EADIYQTPRYLVIGTGKKITLECSQTMGHDKMYWYQQDPGMELHLIHYSYGVNSTEKGDLSSESTVSRIRTEHFPLTLESARPSHTSQYLCASSDRINSPLHFGNGTRLTVT.

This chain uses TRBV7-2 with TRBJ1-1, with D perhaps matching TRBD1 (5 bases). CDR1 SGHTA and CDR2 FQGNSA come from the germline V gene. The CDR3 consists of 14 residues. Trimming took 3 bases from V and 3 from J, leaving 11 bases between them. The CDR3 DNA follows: TGTGCCAGCAGCTTCTCGGGGGTTGACACTGAAGCTTTCTTT. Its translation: CASSFSGVDTEAFF.

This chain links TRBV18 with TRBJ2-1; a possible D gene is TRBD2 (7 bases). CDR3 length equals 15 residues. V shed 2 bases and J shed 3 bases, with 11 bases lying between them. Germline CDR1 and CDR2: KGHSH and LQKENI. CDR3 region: CASSPGGARYNEQFF. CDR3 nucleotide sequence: TGTGCCAGCTCACCAGGGGGGGCCCGCTACAATGAGCAGTTCTTC.

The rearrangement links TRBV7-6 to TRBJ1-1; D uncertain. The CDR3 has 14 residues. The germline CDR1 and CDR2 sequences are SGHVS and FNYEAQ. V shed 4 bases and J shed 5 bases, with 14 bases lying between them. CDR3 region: CASSSAGVATEAFF. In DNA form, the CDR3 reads TGTGCCAGCAGCTCGGCGGGAGTAGCAACTGAAGCTTTCTTT. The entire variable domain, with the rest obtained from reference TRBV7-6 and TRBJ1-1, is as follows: GAGVSQSPRYKVTKRGQDVALRCDPISGHVSLYWYRQALGQGPEFLTYFNYEAQQDKSGLPNDRFSAERPEGSISTLTIQRTEQRDSAMYRCASSSAGVATEAFFGQGTRLTVV.

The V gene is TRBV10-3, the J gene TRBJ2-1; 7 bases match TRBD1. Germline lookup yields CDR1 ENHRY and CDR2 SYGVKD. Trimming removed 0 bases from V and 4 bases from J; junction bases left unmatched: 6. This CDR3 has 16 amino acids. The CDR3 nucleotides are TGTGCCATCAGTGAGTCGGTCACAGGGGAATACAATGAGCAGTTCTTC. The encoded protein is CAISESVTGEYNEQFF.

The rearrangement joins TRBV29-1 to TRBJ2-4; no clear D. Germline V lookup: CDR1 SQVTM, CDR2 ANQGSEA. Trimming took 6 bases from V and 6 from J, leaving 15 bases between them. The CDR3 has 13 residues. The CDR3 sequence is CSVFERMRNIQYF. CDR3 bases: TGCAGCGTATTCGAACGGATGAGAAACATTCAGTACTTC. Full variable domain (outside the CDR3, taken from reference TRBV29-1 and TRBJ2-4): SAVISQKPSRDICQRGTSLTIQCQVDSQVTMMFWYRQQPGQSLTLIATANQGSEATYESGFVIDKFPISRPNLTFSTLTVSNMSPEDSSIYLCSVFERMRNIQYFGAGTRLSVL.

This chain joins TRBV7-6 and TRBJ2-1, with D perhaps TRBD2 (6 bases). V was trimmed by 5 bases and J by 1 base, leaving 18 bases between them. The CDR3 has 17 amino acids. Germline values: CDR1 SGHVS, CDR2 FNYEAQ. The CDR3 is CASSPGPPGRSYNEQFF. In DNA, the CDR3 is TGTGCCAGCAGCCCGGGACCCCCCGGGAGATCCTACAATGAGCAGTTCTTC. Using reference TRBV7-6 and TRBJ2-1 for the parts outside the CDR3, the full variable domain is GAGVSQSPRYKVTKRGQDVALRCDPISGHVSLYWYRQALGQGPEFLTYFNYEAQQDKSGLPNDRFSAERPEGSISTLTIQRTEQRDSAMYRCASSPGPPGRSYNEQFFGPGTRLTVL.

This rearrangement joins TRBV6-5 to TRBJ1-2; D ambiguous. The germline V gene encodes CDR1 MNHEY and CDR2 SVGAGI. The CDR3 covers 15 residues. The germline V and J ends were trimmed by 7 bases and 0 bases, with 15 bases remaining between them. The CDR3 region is CASNSAPEANYGYTF. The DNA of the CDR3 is TGTGCCAGCAACTCTGCACCCGAAGCTAACTATGGCTACACCTTC.

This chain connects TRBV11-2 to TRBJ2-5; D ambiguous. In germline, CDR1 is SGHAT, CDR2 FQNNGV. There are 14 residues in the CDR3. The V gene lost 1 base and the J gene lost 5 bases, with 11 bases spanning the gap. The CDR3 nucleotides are TGTGCCAGCAGCTTAGGAGGACGTCTGGAGACCCAGTACTTC. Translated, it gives CASSLGGRLETQYF.

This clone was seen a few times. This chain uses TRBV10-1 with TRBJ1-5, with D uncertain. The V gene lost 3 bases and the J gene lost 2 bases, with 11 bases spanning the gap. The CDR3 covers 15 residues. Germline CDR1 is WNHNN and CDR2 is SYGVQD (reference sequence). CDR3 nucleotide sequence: TGCGCCAGCAGTGACGCGGCAGGCGGCAATCAGCCCCAGCATTTT. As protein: CASSDAAGGNQPQHF.

CDR3 amino acids: CASKGPANTEAFF. CDR3 bases: TGTGCCAGCAAGGGGCCGGCGAACACTGAAGCTTTCTTT. The chain recombines TRBV12-3 or TRBV12-4 with TRBJ1-1, with D maybe TRBD1 (5 bases). Trimming pared 7 bases from V and 1 base from J, leaving 10 bases between. This CDR3 spans 13 amino acids.

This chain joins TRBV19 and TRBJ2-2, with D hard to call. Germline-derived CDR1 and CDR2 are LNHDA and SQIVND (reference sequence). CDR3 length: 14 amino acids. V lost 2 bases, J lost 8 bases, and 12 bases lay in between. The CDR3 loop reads CASSITGSRGELFF. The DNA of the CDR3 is TGTGCCAGTAGTATAACCGGGTCCAGGGGGGAGCTGTTTTTT. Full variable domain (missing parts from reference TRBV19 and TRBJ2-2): DGGITQSPKYLFRKEGQNVTLSCEQNLNHDAMYWYRQDPGQGLRLIYYSQIVNDFQKGDIAEGYSVSREKKESFPLTVTSAQKNPTAFYLCASSITGSRGELFFGEGSRLTVL.

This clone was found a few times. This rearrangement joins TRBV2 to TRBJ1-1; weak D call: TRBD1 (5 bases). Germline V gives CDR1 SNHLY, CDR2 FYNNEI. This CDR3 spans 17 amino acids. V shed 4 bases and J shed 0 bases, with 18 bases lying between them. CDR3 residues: CASSGDRVDYMNTEAFF. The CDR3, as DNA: TGTGCCAGCAGTGGGGACCGAGTGGACTACATGAACACTGAAGCTTTCTTT.

CDR3 residues: CSARVGNEQFF. The CDR3 bases are TGCAGTGCCAGGGTCGGGAATGAGCAGTTCTTC. The chain uses TRBV20-1 and TRBJ2-1, with D possibly matching TRBD1 (5 bases). V was trimmed by 6 bases and J by 7 bases, leaving 10 bases between them. The germline V gene has CDR1 DFQATT and CDR2 SNEGSKA (reference sequence). This CDR3 contains 11 residues.

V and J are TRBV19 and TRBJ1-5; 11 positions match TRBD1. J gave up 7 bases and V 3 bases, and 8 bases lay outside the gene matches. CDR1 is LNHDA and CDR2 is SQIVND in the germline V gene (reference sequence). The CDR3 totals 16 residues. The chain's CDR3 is CASSIRGQGARQPQHF. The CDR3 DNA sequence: TGTGCCAGTAGTATTAGAGGACAGGGGGCGCGGCAGCCCCAGCATTTT.

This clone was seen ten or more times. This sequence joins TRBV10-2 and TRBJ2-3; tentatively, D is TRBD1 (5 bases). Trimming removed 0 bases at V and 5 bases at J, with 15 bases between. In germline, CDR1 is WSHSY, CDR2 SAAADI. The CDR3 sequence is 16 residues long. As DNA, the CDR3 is TGCGCCAGCAGTGAGTCGGGCAGGGCTCTCGGAGATACGCAGTATTTT. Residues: CASSESGRALGDTQYF.

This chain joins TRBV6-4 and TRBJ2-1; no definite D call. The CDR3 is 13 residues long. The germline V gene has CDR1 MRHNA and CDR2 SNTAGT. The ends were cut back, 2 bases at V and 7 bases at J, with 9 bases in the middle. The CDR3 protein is CASSDRFGNEQFF. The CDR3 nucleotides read TGTGCCAGCAGTGACAGGTTTGGAAATGAGCAGTTCTTC.

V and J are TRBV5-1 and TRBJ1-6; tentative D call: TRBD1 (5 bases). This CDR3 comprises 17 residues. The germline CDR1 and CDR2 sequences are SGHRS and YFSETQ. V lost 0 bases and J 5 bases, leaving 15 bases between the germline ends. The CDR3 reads CASSLAGSGTDNSPLHF. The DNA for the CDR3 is TGCGCCAGCAGCTTGGCCGGTTCCGGGACGGATAATTCACCCCTCCACTTT.

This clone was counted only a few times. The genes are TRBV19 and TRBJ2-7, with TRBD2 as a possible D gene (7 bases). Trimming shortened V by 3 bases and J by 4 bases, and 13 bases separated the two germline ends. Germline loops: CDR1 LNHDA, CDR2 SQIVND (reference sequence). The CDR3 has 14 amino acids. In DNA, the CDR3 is TGTGCCAGTAGTATGGCGGGGGCGCGGTACGAGCAGTACTTC. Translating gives CASSMAGARYEQYF.